The clone carrying this T cell receptor (beta chain) was counted between two and nine times. Its matching antigen is unknown. These data come from a study of T cell repertoires in cytomegalovirus infection. Study in general: It can be stated that public TCR beta signatures indicated CMV infection as well as a matching HLA type.

The CDR3 is 13 residues long. Per the germline V gene, CDR1 is DFQATT and CDR2 is SNEGSKA (reference sequence). V was trimmed by 1 base and J by 4 bases, leaving 10 bases between them. MiXCR was run by TCRdb on the reads, yielding one entry per CDR3 protein. The sample has 55,000 to 70,000 distinct CDR3 sequences, 20% to 25% seen once. Sequencing input: PBMCs, sequenced either directly or after in vitro stimulation (not recorded which). This receptor was obtained from a human donor in good health (CMV status not recorded). Some clones in this sample may be carry-over from other donors' samples. The V call is TRBV20-1, the J call TRBJ2-5; D is uncertain. CDR3 DNA sequence: TGCAGTGCTAGAGTCCTGACGGGAGAGACCCAGTACTTC. Protein: CSARVLTGETQYF.